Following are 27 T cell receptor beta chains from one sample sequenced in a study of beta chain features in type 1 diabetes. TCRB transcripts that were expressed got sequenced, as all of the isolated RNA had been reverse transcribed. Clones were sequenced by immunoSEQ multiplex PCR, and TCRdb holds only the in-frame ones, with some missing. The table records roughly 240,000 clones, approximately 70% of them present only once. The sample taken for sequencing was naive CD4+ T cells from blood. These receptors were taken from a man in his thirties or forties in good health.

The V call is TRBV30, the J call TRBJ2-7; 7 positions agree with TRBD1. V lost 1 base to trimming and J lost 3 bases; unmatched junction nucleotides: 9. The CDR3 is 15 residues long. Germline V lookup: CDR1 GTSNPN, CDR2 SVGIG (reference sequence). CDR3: CAWSGPRGTYYEQYF. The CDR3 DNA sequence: TGTGCCTGGAGTGGACCCAGGGGGACCTACTACGAGCAGTACTTC.

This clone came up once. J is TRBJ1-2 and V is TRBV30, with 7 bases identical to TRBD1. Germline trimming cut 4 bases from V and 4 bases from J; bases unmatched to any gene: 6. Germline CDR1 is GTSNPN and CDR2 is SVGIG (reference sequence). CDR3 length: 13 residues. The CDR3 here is CAWTPPGGYGYTF. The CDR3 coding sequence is TGTGCCTGGACCCCGCCAGGGGGCTATGGCTACACCTTC.

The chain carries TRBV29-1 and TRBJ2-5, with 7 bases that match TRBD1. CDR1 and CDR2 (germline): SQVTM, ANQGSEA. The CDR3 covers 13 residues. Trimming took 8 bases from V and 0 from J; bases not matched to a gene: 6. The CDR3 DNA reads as TGCAGCCTCCACAGGGGCTACCAAGAGACCCAGTACTTC. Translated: CSLHRGYQETQYF.

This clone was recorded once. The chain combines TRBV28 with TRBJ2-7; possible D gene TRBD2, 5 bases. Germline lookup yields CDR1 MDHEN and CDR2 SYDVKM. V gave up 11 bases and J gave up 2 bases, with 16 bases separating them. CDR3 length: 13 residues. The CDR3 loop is CASAGRSPYEQYF. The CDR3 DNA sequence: TGTGCCTCCGCGGGCCGCAGTCCCTACGAGCAGTACTTC.

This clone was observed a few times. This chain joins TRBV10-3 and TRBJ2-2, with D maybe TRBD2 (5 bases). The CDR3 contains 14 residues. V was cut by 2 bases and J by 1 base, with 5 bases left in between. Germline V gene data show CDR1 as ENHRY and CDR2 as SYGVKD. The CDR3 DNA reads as TGTGCCATCAGTGAGAGCGGGAACACCGGGGAGCTGTTTTTT. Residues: CAISESGNTGELFF.

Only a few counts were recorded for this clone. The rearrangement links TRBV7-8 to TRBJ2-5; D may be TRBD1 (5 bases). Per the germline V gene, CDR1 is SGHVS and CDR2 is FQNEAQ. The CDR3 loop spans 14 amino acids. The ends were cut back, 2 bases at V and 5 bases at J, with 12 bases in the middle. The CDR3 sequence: CASSLPQVEETQYF. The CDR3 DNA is TGTGCCAGCAGCTTACCACAGGTGGAGGAGACCCAGTACTTC.

CDR3 nucleotides: TGTGCCTGGTACACCGGAAAGCAGTTCTTC. Translating gives CAWYTGKQFF. The chain combines TRBV30 with TRBJ2-1; D is unclear. The germline V gene encodes CDR1 GTSNPN and CDR2 SVGIG (reference sequence). The length of the CDR3 is 10 residues. Trimming pared 5 bases from V and 11 bases from J, leaving 10 bases between.

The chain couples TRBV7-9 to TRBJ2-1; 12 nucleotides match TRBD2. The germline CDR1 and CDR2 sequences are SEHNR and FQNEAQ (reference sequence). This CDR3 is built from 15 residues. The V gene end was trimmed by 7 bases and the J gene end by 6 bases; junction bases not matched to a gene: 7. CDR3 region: CASIALAGGVNEQFF. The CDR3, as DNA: TGTGCCAGCATCGCACTAGCGGGAGGAGTCAATGAGCAGTTCTTC.

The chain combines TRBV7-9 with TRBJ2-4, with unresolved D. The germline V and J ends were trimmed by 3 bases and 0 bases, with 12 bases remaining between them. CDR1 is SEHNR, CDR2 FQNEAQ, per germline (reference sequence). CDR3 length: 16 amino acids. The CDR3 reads CASSFVGGLAKNIQYF. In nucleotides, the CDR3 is TGTGCCAGCAGCTTTGTGGGTGGCCTAGCCAAAAACATTCAGTACTTC. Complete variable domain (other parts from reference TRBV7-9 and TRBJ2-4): DTGVSQNPRHKITKRGQNVTFRCDPISEHNRLYWYRQTLGQGPEFLTYFQNEAQLEKSRLLSDRFSAERPKGSFSTLEIQRTEQGDSAMYLCASSFVGGLAKNIQYFGAGTRLSVL.

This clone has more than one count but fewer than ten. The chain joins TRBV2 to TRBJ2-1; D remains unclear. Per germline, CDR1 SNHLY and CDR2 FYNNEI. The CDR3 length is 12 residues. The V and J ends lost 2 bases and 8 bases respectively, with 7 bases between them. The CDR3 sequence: CASSELRDEQFF. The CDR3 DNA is TGTGCCAGCAGTGAACTCCGGGATGAGCAGTTCTTC. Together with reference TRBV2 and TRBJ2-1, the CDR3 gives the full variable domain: EPEVTQTPSHQVTQMGQEVILRCVPISNHLYFYWYRQILGQKVEFLVSFYNNEISEKSEIFDDQFSVERPDGSNFTLKIRSTKLEDSAMYFCASSELRDEQFFGPGTRLTVL.

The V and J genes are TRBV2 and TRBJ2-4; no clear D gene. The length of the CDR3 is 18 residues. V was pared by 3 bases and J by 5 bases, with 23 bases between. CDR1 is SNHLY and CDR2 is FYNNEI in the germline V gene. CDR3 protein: CASSDIGRARRTENIQYF. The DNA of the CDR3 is TGTGCCAGCAGTGACATTGGCCGGGCTAGACGGACCGAAAACATTCAGTACTTC. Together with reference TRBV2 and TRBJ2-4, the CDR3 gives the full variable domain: EPEVTQTPSHQVTQMGQEVILRCVPISNHLYFYWYRQILGQKVEFLVSFYNNEISEKSEIFDDQFSVERPDGSNFTLKIRSTKLEDSAMYFCASSDIGRARRTENIQYFGAGTRLSVL.

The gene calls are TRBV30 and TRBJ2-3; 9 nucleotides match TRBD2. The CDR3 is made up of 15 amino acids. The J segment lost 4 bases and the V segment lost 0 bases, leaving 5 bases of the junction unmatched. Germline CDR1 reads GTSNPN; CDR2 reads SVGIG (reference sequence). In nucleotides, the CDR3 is TGTGCCTGGAGTGTACTAGCTAGCGGGGCAGATACGCAGTATTTT. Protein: CAWSVLASGADTQYF. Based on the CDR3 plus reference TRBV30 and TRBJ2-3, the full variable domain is SQTIHQWPATLVQPVGSPLSLECTVEGTSNPNLYWYRQAAGRGLQLLFYSVGIGQISSEVPQNLSASRPQDRQFILSSKKLLLSDSGFYLCAWSVLASGADTQYFGPGTRLTVL.

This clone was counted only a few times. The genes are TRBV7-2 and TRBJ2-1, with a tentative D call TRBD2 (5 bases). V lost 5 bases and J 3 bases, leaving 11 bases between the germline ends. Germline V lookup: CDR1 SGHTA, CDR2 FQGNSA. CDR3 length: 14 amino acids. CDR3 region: CASSQAVGYNEQFF. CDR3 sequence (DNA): TGTGCCAGCAGCCAAGCGGTAGGCTACAATGAGCAGTTCTTC.

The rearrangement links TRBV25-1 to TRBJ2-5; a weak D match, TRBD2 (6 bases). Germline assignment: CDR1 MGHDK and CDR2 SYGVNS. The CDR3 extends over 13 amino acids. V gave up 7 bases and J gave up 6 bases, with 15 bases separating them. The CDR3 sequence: CASTLRGGKTQYF. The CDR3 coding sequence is TGTGCCAGCACCTTACGGGGCGGGAAGACCCAGTACTTC.

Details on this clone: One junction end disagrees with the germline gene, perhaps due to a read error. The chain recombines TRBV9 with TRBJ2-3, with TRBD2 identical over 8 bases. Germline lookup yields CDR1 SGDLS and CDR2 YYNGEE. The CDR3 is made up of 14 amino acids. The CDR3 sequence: CASSSRTSKDTQYF. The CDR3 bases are TGTGCCAGCAGCTCACGGACTAGCAAAGATACGCAGTATTTT.

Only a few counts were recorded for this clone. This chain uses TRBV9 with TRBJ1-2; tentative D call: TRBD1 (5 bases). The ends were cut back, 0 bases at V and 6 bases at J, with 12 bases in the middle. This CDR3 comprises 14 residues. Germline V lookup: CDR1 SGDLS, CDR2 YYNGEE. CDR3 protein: CASSVEVRGDGYTF. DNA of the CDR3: TGTGCCAGCAGCGTAGAAGTAAGGGGCGATGGCTACACCTTC.

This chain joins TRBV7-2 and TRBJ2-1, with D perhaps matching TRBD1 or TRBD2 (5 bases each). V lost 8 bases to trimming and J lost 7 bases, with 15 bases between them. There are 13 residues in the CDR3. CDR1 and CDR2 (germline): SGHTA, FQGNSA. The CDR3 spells CASGTGRRNEQFF. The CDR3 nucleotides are TGTGCCAGCGGGACGGGAAGAAGGAATGAGCAGTTCTTC.

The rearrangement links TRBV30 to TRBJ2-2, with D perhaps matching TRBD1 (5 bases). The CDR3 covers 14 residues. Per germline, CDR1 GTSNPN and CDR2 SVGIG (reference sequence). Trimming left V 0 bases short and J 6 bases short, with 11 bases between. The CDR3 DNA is TGTGCCTGGAGTGTAGCCCGCAGGGCCGGGGAGCTGTTTTTT. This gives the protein CAWSVARRAGELFF.

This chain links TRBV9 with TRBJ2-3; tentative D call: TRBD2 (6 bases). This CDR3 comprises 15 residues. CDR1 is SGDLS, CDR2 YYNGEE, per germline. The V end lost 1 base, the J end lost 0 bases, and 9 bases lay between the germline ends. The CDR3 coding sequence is TGTGCCAGCAGCGTAACGGCGGGAAGCACAGATACGCAGTATTTT. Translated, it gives CASSVTAGSTDTQYF.

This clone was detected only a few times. The CDR3 bases are TGTGCCATCAGTGATGGAGGGACGAAGGAGCAGTACTTC. Translating gives CAISDGGTKEQYF. The chain links TRBV10-3 to TRBJ2-7; weak D call: TRBD2 (6 bases). Between the trimmed V and J ends, which lost 3 bases and 7 bases, there was a span of 13 bases. The V gene's germline CDR1 is ENHRY and CDR2 SYGVKD. CDR3 length equals 13 residues.

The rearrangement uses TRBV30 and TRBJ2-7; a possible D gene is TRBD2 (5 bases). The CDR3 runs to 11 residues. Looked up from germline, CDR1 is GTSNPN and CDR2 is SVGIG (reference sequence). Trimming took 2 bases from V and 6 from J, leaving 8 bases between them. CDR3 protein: CAWSRTGEQYF. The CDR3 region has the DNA TGTGCCTGGAGTCGGACTGGCGAGCAGTACTTC.

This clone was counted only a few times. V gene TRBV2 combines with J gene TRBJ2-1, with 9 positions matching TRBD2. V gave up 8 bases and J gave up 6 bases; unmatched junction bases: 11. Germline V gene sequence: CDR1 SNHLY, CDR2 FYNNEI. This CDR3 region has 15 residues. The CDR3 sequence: CASAERAGGPNEQFF. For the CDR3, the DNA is TGTGCCAGCGCAGAGCGAGCGGGAGGCCCCAATGAGCAGTTCTTC. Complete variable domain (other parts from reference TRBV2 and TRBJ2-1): EPEVTQTPSHQVTQMGQEVILRCVPISNHLYFYWYRQILGQKVEFLVSFYNNEISEKSEIFDDQFSVERPDGSNFTLKIRSTKLEDSAMYFCASAERAGGPNEQFFGPGTRLTVL.

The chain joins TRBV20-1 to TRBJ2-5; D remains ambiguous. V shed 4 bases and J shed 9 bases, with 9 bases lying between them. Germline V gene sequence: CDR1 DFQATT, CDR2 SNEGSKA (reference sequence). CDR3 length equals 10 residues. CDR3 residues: CSAIGRSQYF. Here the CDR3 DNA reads TGCAGTGCTATCGGACGGTCCCAGTACTTC.

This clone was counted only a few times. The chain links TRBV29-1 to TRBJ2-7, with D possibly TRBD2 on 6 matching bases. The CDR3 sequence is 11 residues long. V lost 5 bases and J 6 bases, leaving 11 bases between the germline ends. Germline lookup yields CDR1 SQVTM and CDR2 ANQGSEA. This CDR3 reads CSVFTSREQYF. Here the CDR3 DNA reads TGCAGCGTTTTCACTAGCCGCGAGCAGTACTTC.

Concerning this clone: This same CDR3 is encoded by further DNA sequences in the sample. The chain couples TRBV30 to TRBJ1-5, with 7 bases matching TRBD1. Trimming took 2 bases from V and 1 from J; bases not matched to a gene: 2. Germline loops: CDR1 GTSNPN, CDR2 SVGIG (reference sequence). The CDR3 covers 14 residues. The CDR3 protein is CAWSRGLSNQPQHF. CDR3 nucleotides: TGTGCCTGGAGTAGGGGGCTAAGCAATCAGCCCCAGCATTTT.

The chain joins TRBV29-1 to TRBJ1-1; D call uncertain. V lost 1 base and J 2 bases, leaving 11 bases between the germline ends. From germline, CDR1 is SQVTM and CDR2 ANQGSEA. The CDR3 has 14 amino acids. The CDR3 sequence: CSVEVKGFNTEAFF. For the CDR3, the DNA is TGCAGCGTTGAAGTTAAGGGCTTTAACACTGAAGCTTTCTTT.

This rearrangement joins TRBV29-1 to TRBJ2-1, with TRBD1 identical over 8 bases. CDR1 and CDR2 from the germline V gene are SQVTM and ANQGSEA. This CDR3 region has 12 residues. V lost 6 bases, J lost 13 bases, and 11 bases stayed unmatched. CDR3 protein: CSVANGGQEQFF. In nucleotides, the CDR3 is TGCAGCGTCGCTAACGGGGGACAGGAACAGTTCTTC.